This entry is about one TCR beta chain. Its antigen has not been determined. No much larger clone exists at a distance of one base, and base qualities are not known. This sample is drawn from a study of CD8+ T cells in alopecia areata listed by TCRdb under 2018. About the investigation overall: The treated patients, all with moderate-to-severe alopecia areata, were enrolled in an open-label pilot trial of oral tofacitinib given at 5 to 10 mg twice daily. In humans, TCRbeta sequencing was performed on scalp tissue and on sorted CD4+ and CD8+ peripheral blood T cells from healthy controls and from patients with patchy or totalis/universalis alopecia areata. The study used high-throughput TCRbeta sequencing to examine T cell clonal expansion in alopecia areata, in both the C3H/HeJ mouse model and human patients. The SALT score, which quantifies the percentage of affected scalp surface area, was used to measure disease severity in treated patients. Biopsies were taken from tofacitinib-treated patients at baseline and again at 4 and 24 weeks into treatment, and several of those patients also had a later scalp biopsy. Scalp clonality was compared across normal scalp (n=4), patchy alopecia areata scalp (n=8), and alopecia totalis/universalis scalp (n=8). Patients stayed on tofacitinib for 6 to 18 months and then had 6 months of follow-up off drug so that delayed response and recurrence could be assessed. Amplification of TCRbeta CDR3 regions was done by immunoSEQ multiplex PCR using 35 Vbeta forward primers and 13 Jbeta reverse primers. RNA was extracted with the PAXgene miRNA kit for fixed scalp, the miRNeasy kit for PBMCs, and the RNeasy kit for mouse skin. General study outcomes and caveats: Higher clonality and more expanded CD8+ clones were observed in lesional scalp than in normal scalp, particularly in alopecia totalis/universalis, a finding suggestive of antigenic drive. With tofacitinib, both scalp clonality and the number of expanded CD8+ clones among the top 100 scalp clones went down significantly. Compared with mice, TCR sequences shared between patients were less clear, possibly partly because of HLA diversity across the patient population. Unlike mouse skin, which is dominated by gammadelta T cells, normal human skin has resident alphabeta T cells that are also sequenced, and this complicates analysis of the scalp TCR repertoire. During tofacitinib treatment, many expanded lesional clones stuck around in both scalp and blood, and this persistence may partly explain why relapse happens after treatment is stopped. Because the treated cohort was small and included a single nonresponder, larger studies are needed to assess links between baseline CD8+ expansion and response.

The receptor library was made with the immunoSEQ multiplex PCR assay. For TCR sequencing, RNA was extracted from every sample and reverse transcribed into cDNA to serve as template. SuperScript III was used for first-strand cDNA synthesis, primed with a 2:1 mix of oligo-dT and random hexamers. Amplification bias was assessed with a synthetic immune receptor repertoire, and residual bias was removed computationally. The paper's data handling went like this. Raw reads were preprocessed to remove errors, and CDR3 was defined according to IMGT conventions as the region from the conserved cysteine to phenylalanine. Clonality was calculated as 1 minus Shannon entropy normalized by log2 of the number of productive unique TCRs. Whether scalp clones were CD4 or CD8 was inferred by matching scalp TCRbeta sequences against CD4 and CD8 repertoires sorted from blood. Drawn from immuneACCESS, this table holds only the in-frame rearrangements with V and J called that TCRdb kept. Clones are partly lost; checked studies trace under half to an unresolved V gene and leave the rest unexplained. The V and J calls and clone size come from that table; D and trimming were worked out from the DNA. This sample is represented by around 110,000 clones; around 50% of them were singletons. Of the sample, 12% falls within the top ten clones.

Interpreted using the paper, the time point label stands for: less than 25 weeks on oral tofacitinib. The intended sense of this specimen's treatment or condition label: oral pan-JAK inhibitor, 5-10 mg twice daily. From alopecia areata patients, peripheral blood was collected along with lesional scalp punch biopsies. PBMCs were isolated by density centrifugation and stained for CD3, CD4 and CD8, after which CD4+ and CD8+ T cells were sorted on a FACSAria. Trimming accounts for 6 bases at V and 2 bases at J, while the number of junction bases matched to no gene is 2. As encoded in the germline V gene (reference sequence), CDR1 is LNHDA while CDR2 is SQIVND. The CDR3 sequence holds 14 residues, the cysteine and phenylalanine included. This entry keeps only the CDR3 DNA: 42 bases, framed from base 1.

This sequence was found in a human donor with alopecia areata. The source was CD8+ T cells sorted from blood, collected at week 24, from a patient treated with tofacitinib. The rearrangement joined TRBV19 to TRBJ2-3; TRBD2 fits 10 bases in the junction. The DNA sequence follows: TGTGCCAGTAGGCTAGCGGGGGACACAGATACGCAGTATTTT. Protein translation: CASRLAGDTDTQYF.